This note documents a single T cell receptor (beta chain) sequence. This sample was taken from a study of PD-L1 blockade in urothelial cancer. Study-level background: Blood analysis took place 3 weeks (second dose) and 6 weeks after treatment start.

Time point here: pretreatment peripheral blood. Sequenced by immunoSEQ multiplex PCR; TCRdb stores in-frame clones only, minus some. This sample has approximately 41,000 clones; over 80% occur once, and the top ten carry approximately 14%. This CDR3 contains 12 residues. The germline V and J ends were trimmed by 11 bases and 5 bases, with 15 bases remaining between them. In germline, CDR1 is SEHNR, CDR2 FQNEAQ (reference sequence). V and J are TRBV7-9 and TRBJ1-2, with D maybe TRBD1 (6 bases). The receptor was isolated from a man at least 80 years old with urothelial cancer. The sample here was PBMCs, taken around atezolizumab (anti-PD-L1) treatment. The CDR3 protein is CAASAGQYGYTF. CDR3 sequence (DNA): TGTGCCGCATCGGCAGGACAGTATGGCTACACCTTC.